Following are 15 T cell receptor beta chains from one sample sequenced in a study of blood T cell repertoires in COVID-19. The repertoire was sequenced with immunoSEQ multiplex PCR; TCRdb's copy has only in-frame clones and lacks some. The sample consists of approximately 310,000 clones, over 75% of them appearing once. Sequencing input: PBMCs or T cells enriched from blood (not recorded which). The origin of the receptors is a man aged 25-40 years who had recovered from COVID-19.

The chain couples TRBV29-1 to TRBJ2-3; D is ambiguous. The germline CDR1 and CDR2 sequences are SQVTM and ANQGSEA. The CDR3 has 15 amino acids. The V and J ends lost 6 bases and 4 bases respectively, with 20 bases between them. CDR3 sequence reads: CSVPGPGLTADTQYF. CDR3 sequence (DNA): TGCAGCGTCCCCGGTCCGGGTTTAACTGCAGATACGCAGTATTTT.

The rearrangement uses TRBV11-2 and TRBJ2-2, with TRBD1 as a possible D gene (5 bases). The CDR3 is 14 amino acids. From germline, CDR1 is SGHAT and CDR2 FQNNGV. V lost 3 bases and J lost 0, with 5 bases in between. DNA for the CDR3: TGTGCCAGCAGCTTGACAGCGAACACCGGGGAGCTGTTTTTT. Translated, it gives CASSLTANTGELFF. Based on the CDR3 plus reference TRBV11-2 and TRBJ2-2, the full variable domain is EAGVAQSPRYKIIEKRQSVAFWCNPISGHATLYWYQQILGQGPKLLIQFQNNGVVDDSQLPKDRFSAERLKGVDSTLKIQPAKLEDSAVYLCASSLTANTGELFFGEGSRLTVL.

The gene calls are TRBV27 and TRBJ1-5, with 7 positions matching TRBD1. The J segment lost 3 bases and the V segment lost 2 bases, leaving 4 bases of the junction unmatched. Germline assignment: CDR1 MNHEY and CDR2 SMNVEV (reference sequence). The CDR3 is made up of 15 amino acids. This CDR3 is CASSLRTGYNQPQHF. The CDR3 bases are TGTGCCAGCAGTTTAAGGACAGGCTACAATCAGCCCCAGCATTTT.

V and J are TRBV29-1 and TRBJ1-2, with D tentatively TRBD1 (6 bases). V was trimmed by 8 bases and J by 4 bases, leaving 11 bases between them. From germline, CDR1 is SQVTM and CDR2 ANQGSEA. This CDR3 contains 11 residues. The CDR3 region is CSCTGLYGYTF. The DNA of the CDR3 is TGCAGCTGTACAGGGCTCTATGGCTACACCTTC.

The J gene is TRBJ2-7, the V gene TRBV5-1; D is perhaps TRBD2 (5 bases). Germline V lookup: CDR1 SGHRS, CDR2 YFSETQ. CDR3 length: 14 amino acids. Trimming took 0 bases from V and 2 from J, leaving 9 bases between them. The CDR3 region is CASSLGGLAYEQYF. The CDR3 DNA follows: TGCGCCAGCAGCTTGGGAGGGCTTGCCTACGAGCAGTACTTC. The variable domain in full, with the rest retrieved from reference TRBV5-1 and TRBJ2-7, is KAGVTQTPRYLIKTRGQQVTLSCSPISGHRSVSWYQQTPGQGLQFLFEYFSETQRNKGNFPGRFSGRQFSNSRSEMNVSTLELGDSALYLCASSLGGLAYEQYFGPGTRLTVT.

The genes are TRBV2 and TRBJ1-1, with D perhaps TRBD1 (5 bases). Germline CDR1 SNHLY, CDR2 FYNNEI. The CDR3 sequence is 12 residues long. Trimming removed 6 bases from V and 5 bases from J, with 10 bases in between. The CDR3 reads CASSKGRTEAFF. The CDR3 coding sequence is TGTGCCAGCAGCAAGGGGAGGACTGAAGCTTTCTTT. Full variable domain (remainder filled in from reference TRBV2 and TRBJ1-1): EPEVTQTPSHQVTQMGQEVILRCVPISNHLYFYWYRQILGQKVEFLVSFYNNEISEKSEIFDDQFSVERPDGSNFTLKIRSTKLEDSAMYFCASSKGRTEAFFGQGTRLTVV.

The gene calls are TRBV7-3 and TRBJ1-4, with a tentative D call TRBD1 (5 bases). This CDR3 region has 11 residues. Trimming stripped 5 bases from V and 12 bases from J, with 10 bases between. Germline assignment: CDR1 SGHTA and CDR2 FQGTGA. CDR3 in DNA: TGTGCCAGCAGCACGTTAGGGGAACTGTTTTTT. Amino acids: CASSTLGELFF.

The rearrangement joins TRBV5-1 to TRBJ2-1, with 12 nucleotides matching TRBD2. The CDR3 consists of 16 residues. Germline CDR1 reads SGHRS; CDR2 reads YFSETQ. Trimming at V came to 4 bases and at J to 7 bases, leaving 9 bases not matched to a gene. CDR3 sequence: CASSREGLAGANEQFF. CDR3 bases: TGCGCCAGCAGCCGAGAGGGACTAGCGGGTGCGAATGAGCAGTTCTTC.

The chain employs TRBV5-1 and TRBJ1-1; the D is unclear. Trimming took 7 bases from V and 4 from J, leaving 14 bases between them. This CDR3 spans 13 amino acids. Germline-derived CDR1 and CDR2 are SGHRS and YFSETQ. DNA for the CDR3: TGCGCCAGCGGAGGTCCCCTGGGCACTGAAGCTTTCTTT. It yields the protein CASGGPLGTEAFF.

The CDR3 loop is CSASREGMNTGELFF. CDR3 nucleotides: TGCAGTGCTAGTCGGGAGGGAATGAACACCGGGGAGCTGTTTTTT. The chain combines TRBV20-1 with TRBJ2-2, with 8 nucleotides matching TRBD2. Per the germline V gene, CDR1 is DFQATT and CDR2 is SNEGSKA (reference sequence). Trimming cost V 3 bases and J 1 base; bases outside gene matches: 4. The CDR3 runs to 15 residues.

Written as DNA, the CDR3 is TGTGCCAGAGACAGGGGTAGTTCACCCCTCCACTTT. Protein product: CARDRGSSPLHF. The chain uses TRBV19 and TRBJ1-6, with TRBD1 matching 8 bases. The CDR3 spans 12 residues. V was clipped by 9 bases and J by 9 bases; unmatched bases: 4. Germline lookup yields CDR1 LNHDA and CDR2 SQIVND (reference sequence).

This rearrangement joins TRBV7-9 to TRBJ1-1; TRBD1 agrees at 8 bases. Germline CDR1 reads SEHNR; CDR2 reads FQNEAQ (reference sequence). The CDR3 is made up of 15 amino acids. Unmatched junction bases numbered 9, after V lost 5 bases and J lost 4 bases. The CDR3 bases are TGTGCCAGCAGCCCCCGACAGGGGAAGTTCACTGAAGCTTTCTTT. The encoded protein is CASSPRQGKFTEAFF.

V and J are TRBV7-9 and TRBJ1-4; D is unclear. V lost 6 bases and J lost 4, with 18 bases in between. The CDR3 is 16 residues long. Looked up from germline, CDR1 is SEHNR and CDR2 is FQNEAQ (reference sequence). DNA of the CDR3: TGTGCCAGCAGACCCATCAACAGACCCCTTAATGAAAAACTGTTTTTT. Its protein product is CASRPINRPLNEKLFF.

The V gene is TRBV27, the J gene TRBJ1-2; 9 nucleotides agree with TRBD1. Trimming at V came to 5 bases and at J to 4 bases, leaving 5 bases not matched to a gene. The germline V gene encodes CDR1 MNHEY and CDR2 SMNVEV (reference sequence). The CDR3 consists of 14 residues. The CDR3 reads CASSGQGRIYGYTF. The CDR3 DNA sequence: TGTGCCAGCAGTGGACAGGGGAGGATCTATGGCTACACCTTC.

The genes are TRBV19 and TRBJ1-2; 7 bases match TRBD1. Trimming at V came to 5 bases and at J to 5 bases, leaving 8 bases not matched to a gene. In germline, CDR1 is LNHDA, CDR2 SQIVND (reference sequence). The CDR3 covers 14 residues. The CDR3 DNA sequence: TGTGCCAGTAGTGCCGGGGGACAGAGGTATGGCTACACCTTC. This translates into CASSAGGQRYGYTF. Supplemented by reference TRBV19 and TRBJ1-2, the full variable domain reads DGGITQSPKYLFRKEGQNVTLSCEQNLNHDAMYWYRQDPGQGLRLIYYSQIVNDFQKGDIAEGYSVSREKKESFPLTVTSAQKNPTAFYLCASSAGGQRYGYTFGSGTRLTVV.